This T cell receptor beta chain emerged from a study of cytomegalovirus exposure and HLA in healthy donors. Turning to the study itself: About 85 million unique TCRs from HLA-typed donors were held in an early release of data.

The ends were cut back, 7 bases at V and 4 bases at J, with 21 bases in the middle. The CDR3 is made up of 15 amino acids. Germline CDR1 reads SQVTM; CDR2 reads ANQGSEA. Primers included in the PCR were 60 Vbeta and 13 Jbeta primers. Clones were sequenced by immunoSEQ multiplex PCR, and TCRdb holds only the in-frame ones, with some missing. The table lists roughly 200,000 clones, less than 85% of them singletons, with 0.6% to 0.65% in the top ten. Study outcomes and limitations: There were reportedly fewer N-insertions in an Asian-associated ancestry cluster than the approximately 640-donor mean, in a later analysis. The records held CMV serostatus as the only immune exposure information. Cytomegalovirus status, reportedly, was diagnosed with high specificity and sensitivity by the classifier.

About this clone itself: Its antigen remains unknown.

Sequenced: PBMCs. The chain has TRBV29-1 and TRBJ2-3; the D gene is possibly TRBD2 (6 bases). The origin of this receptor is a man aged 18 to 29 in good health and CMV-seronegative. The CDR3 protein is CSGLYSTPGADTQYF. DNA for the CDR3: TGCAGCGGCCTATACTCGACTCCGGGGGCAGATACGCAGTATTTT.